A single sample gave rise to the 9 T cell receptor beta chains below, sequenced in a study of cytomegalovirus exposure and HLA in healthy donors. Researchers ran the PCR with 60 Vbeta and 13 Jbeta primers. Sequenced by immunoSEQ multiplex PCR; TCRdb stores in-frame clones only, minus some. The sample holds 160,000 or so clones; 80% to 90% are singletons and the top ten take 4% to 5%. Sample: PBMCs. These receptors were collected from a woman aged 18-30 years in good health and CMV-seropositive.

The CDR3 nucleotides are TGTGCCAGCGCTAACCCCGGGATAGGGATTTACGAGCAGTACTTC. This gives the protein CASANPGIGIYEQYF. This rearrangement joins TRBV5-4 to TRBJ2-7; D perhaps matches TRBD2 (5 bases). Germline lookup yields CDR1 SGHNT and CDR2 YYREEE (reference sequence). The CDR3 is 15 residues long. Trimming shortened V by 7 bases and J by 4 bases, and 21 bases separated the two germline ends.

The chain has TRBV6-1 and TRBJ1-5; tentatively, D is TRBD1 (5 bases). V lost 1 base and J 7 bases, leaving 11 bases between the germline ends. The length of the CDR3 is 14 residues. The germline gives CDR1 MNHNS, CDR2 SASEGT. The CDR3 is CASSEEWGPQPQHF. The CDR3, as DNA: TGTGCCAGCAGTGAAGAGTGGGGCCCCCAGCCCCAGCATTTT.

The chain links TRBV10-3 to TRBJ1-2, with 10 bases that match TRBD1. Trimming at V came to 5 bases and at J to 7 bases, leaving 7 bases not matched to a gene. Germline CDR1 is ENHRY and CDR2 is SYGVKD. This CDR3 region has 14 residues. The CDR3, as DNA: TGTGCCATCAGTTCTGACAGGGGGCAGGCTGGCTACACCTTC. Translating it yields CAISSDRGQAGYTF.

V is TRBV5-5 and J is TRBJ1-2; D possibly corresponds to TRBD1 (6 bases). Germline V gene data show CDR1 as SGHKS and CDR2 as YYEKEE (reference sequence). V lost 2 bases, J lost 0 bases, and 11 bases lay in between. The CDR3 has 15 amino acids. The DNA for the CDR3 is TGTGCCAGCAGCTTTCCTGGGGACACTAACTATGGCTACACCTTC. It codes for CASSFPGDTNYGYTF.

The rearrangement uses TRBV28 and TRBJ2-7; 7 positions agree with TRBD1. Germline V gives CDR1 MDHEN, CDR2 SYDVKM. This CDR3 has 12 residues. V was clipped by 5 bases and J by 5 bases; unmatched bases: 3. Written as DNA, the CDR3 is TGTGCCAGCAGTAGGGGGCCCCACGAGCAGTACTTC. Amino acids: CASSRGPHEQYF.

The V call is TRBV27, the J call TRBJ2-1, with 7 bases matching TRBD1. The CDR3 length is 13 residues. V shed 6 bases and J 10 bases; nucleotides not matched to a gene: 9. The germline V gene has CDR1 MNHEY and CDR2 SMNVEV (reference sequence). This CDR3 is CASSKGQNEEQFF. CDR3 DNA: TGTGCCAGCAGCAAGGGACAGAACGAAGAGCAGTTCTTC.

CDR3 protein: CASSLAGQGYEQFF. The CDR3 bases are TGTGCCAGCAGCTTAGCGGGACAGGGGTATGAGCAGTTCTTC. The chain couples TRBV7-2 to TRBJ2-1, with 10 positions matching TRBD1. Trimming cost V 0 bases and J 8 bases; bases outside gene matches: 1. The CDR3 length is 14 residues. CDR1 is SGHTA and CDR2 is FQGNSA in the germline V gene.

The chain carries TRBV29-1 and TRBJ1-5, with D possibly being TRBD1 (5 bases). Trimming stripped 4 bases from V and 7 bases from J, with 14 bases between. From germline, CDR1 is SQVTM and CDR2 ANQGSEA. This CDR3 has 13 amino acids. CDR3 residues: CSVAGQEGQPQHF. The CDR3 bases are TGCAGCGTTGCAGGGCAAGAAGGGCAGCCCCAGCATTTT.

The chain joins TRBV27 to TRBJ1-5, with a tentative D call TRBD1 (5 bases). Trimming removed 5 bases from V and 4 bases from J, with 15 bases in between. Germline V gives CDR1 MNHEY, CDR2 SMNVEV (reference sequence). This CDR3 region has 15 residues. CDR3 bases: TGTGCCAGCAGTCTCGGGGGGAGAGCAAATCAGCCCCAGCATTTT. The encoded protein is CASSLGGRANQPQHF.